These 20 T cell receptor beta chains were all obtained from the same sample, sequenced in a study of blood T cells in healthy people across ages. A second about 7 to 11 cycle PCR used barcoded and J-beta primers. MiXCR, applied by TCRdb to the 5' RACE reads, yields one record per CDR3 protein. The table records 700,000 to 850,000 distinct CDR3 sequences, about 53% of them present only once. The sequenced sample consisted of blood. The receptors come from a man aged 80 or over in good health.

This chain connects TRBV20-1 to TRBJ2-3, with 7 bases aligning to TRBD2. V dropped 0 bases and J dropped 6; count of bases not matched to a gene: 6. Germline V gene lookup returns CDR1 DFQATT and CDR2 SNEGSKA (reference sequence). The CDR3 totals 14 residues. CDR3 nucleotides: TGCAGTGCTAGAGATGCGGGAGTAGGCGATACGCAGTATTTT. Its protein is CSARDAGVGDTQYF.

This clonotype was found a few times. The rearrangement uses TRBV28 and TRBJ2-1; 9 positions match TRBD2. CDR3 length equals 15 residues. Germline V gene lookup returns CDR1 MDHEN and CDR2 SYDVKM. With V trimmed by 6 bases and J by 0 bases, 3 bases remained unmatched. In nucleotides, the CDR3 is TGTGCCAGCAGGGGTAGCGGGAGCTCCTACAATGAGCAGTTCTTC. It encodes CASRGSGSSYNEQFF.

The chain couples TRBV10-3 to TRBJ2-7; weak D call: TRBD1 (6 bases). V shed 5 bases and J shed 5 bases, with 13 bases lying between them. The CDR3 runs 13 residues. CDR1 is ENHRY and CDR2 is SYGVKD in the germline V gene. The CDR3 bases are TGTGCCATCAGTAGAAGCAGGGGACACGAGCAGTACTTC. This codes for CAISRSRGHEQYF.

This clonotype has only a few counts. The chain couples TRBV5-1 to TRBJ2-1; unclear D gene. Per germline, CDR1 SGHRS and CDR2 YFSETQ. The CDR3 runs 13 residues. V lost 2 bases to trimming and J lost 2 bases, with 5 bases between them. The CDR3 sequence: CASSFGAYNEQFF. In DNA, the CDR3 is TGCGCCAGCAGCTTTGGGGCCTACAATGAGCAGTTCTTC.

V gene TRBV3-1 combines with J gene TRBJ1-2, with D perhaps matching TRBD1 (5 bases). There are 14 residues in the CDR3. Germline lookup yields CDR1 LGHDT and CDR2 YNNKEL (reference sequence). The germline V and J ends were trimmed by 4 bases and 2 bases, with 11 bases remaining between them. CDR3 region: CASSPLAGNYGYTF. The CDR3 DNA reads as TGTGCCAGCAGCCCCCTCGCAGGGAACTATGGCTACACCTTC.

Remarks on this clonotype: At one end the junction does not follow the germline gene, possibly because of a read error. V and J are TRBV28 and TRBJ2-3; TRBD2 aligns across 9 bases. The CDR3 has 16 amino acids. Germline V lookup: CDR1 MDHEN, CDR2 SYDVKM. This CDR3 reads CAIGLSSGTRTGTQYF. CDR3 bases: TGTGCCATCGGATTGTCTAGCGGGACCAGGACAGGTACGCAGTATTTT.

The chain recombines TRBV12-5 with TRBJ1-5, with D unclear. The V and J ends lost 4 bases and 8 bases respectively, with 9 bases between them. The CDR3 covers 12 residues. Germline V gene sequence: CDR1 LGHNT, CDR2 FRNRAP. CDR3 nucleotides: TGTGCTAGTGGTTCAAAGGGAAAGCCCCAGCATTTT. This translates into CASGSKGKPQHF. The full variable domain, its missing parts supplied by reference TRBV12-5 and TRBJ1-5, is DARVTQTPRHKVTEMGQEVTMRCQPILGHNTVFWYRQTMMQGLELLAYFRNRAPLDDSGMPKDRFSAEMPDATLATLKIQPSEPRDSAVYFCASGSKGKPQHFGDGTRLSIL.

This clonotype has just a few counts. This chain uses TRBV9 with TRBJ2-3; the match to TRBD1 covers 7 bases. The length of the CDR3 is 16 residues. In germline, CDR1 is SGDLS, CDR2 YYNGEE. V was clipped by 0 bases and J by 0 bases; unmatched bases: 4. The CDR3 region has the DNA TGTGCCAGCAGCGTAGGAGACAGGGATAGCACAGATACGCAGTATTTT. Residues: CASSVGDRDSTDTQYF.

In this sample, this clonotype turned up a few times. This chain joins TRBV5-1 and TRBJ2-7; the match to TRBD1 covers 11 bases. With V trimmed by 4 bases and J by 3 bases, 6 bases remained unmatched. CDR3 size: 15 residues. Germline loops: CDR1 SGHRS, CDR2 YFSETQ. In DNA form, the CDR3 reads TGCGCCAGCAGCCCCGGGACAGGGGGAAACTACGAGCAGTACTTC. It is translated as CASSPGTGGNYEQYF.

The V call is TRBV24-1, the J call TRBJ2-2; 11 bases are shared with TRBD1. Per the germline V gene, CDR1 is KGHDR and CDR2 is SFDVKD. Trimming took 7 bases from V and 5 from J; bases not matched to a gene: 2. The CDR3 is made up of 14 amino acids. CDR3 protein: CATRGTGGTGELFF. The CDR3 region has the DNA TGTGCCACCAGAGGGACAGGGGGGACCGGGGAGCTGTTTTTT.

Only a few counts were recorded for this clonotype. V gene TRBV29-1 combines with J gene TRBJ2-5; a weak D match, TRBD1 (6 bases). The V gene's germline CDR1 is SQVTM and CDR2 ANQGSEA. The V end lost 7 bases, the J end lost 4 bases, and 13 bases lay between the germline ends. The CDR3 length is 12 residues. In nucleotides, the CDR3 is TGCAGCGCTAAAGGGGGAGCAGAGACCCAGTACTTC. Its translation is CSAKGGAETQYF.

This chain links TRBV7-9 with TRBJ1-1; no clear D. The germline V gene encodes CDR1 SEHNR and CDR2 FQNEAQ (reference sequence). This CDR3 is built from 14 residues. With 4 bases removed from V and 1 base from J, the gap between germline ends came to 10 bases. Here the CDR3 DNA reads TGTGCCAGCAGCTGGTTCAGGCAGAACACTGAAGCTTTCTTT. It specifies CASSWFRQNTEAFF. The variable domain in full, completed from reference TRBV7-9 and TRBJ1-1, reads DTGVSQNPRHKITKRGQNVTFRCDPISEHNRLYWYRQTLGQGPEFLTYFQNEAQLEKSRLLSDRFSAERPKGSFSTLEIQRTEQGDSAMYLCASSWFRQNTEAFFGQGTRLTVV.

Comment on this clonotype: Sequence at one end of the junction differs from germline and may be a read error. The CDR3 DNA reads as TGCGCCGGCAGCTTGTTCAGGAATAACAATGAGCAGTTCTTC. Its protein is CAGSLFRNNNEQFF. The chain joins TRBV5-1 to TRBJ2-1; D is uncertain. From germline, CDR1 is SGHRS and CDR2 YFSETQ. The CDR3 spans 14 residues. Full variable domain (missing parts from reference TRBV5-1 and TRBJ2-1): KAGVTQTPRYLIKTRGQQVTLSCSPISGHRSVSWYQQTPGQGLQFLFEYFSETQRNKGNFPGRFSGRQFSNSRSEMNVSTLELGDSALYLCAGSLFRNNNEQFFGPGTRLTVL.

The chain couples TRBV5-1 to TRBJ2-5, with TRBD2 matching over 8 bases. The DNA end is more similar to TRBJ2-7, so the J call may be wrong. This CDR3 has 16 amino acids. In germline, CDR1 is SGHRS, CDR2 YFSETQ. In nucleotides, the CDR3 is TGCGCCAGCAGCTTGATCGTAGCGCTAGCGGGCTCCGAGCAGTACTTC. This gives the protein CASSLIVALAGSEQYF.

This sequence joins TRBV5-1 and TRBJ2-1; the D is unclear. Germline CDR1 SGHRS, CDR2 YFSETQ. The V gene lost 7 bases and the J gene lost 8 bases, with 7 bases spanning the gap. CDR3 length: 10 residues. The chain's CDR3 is CASLGYEQFF. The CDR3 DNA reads TGCGCCAGCCTAGGGTATGAGCAGTTCTTC.

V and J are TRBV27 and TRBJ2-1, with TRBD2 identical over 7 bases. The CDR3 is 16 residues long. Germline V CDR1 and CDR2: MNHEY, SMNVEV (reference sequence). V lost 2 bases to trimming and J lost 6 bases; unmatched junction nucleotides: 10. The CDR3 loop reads CASSLRNSGLPNEQFF. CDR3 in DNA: TGTGCCAGCAGTTTAAGGAATAGCGGGTTACCCAATGAGCAGTTCTTC.

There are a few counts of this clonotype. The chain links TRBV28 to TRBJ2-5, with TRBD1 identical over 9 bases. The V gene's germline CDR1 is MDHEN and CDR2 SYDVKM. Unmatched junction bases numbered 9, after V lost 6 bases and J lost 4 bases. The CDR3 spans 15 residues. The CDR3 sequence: CASSSLTGGRETQYF. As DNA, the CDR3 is TGTGCCAGCAGCTCCCTTACAGGGGGCCGAGAGACCCAGTACTTC.

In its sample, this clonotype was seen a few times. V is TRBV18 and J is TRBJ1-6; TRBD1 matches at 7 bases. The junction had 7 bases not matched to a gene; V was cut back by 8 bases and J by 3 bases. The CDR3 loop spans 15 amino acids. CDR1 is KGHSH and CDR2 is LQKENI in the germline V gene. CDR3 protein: CASSPRDSYNSPLHF. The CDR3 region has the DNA TGTGCCAGCAGCCCCCGGGACAGCTATAATTCACCCCTCCACTTT. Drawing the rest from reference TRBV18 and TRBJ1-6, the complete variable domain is NAGVMQNPRHLVRRRGQEARLRCSPMKGHSHVYWYRQLPEEGLKFMVYLQKENIIDESGMPKERFSAEFPKEGPSILRIQQVVRGDSAAYFCASSPRDSYNSPLHFGNGTRLTVT.

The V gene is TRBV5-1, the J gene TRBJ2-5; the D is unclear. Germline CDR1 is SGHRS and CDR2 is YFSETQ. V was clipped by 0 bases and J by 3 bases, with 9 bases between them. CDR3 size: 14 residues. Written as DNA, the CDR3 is TGCGCCAGCAGCTTGGGGATAGCCGAAGAGACCCAGTACTTC. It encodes CASSLGIAEETQYF.

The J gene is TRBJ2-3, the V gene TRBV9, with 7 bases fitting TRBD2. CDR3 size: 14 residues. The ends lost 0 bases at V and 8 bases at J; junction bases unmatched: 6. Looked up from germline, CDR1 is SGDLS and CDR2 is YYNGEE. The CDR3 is CASSVELAWATQYF. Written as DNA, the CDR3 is TGTGCCAGCAGCGTAGAACTAGCGTGGGCTACGCAGTATTTT.